This T cell receptor (beta chain) originates from a study of cytomegalovirus exposure and HLA in healthy donors (dated by TCRdb to about 2017). Concerning the study at large: An earlier analysis of several hundred of the donors reported about 250 Gb of sequence data and around 120 million unique TCR beta sequences from 190 million or so T cells. Besides the first cohort of about 730 subjects, a separate validation cohort made up of some 110 different subjects was used. To predict cytomegalovirus infection status, the study brought together high-throughput TCR immunosequencing, statistical association of individual TCRs with disease status, and machine learning. Approximately 300 gigabases of sequencing data and around 88 million unique TCR sequences made up an early release that covered fewer than 650 HLA-typed donors. Donor age, sex, ethnicity and CMV serostatus were compiled together with the repertoire data. The study used immunosequencing to profile the T cell repertoires of 666 subjects and linked those repertoires to cytomegalovirus serostatus. An earlier analysis of fewer than 750 of the donors used high-throughput TCR beta sequencing to judge whether each TCR beta V gene segment behaved as functional or pseudogenic. Every discovery cohort repertoire had been produced on one sequencing platform. The number of typed donors differed by locus: about 620-640 for A, B, C, DRB1 and DQB1; 522 for DQA1; about 600 for DPA1; and roughly 450 for DPB1. A later genetic analysis used genome-wide SNP genotypes for about 65% of the 666 donors, treating that subset as a discovery cohort. The later analysis used no new phenotypic data to find candidate immune exposures, relying instead on TCR beta sequences and their occurrence across donors. HLA typing covered class I and class II loci at four-digit resolution. Among over 350 genotyped donors of the cohort, an average of around 240,000 unique TCR beta nucleotide sequences were sequenced per donor, roughly 18% of them non-productive. The study aimed to test whether cataloging public T cell receptors could reveal signatures of past pathogen exposure. A handful of DR-DQ haplotypes were handled as single units for association and clustering because linkage in the cohort was strong. Of the roughly 420 genotyped donors, 75% to 85% were placed in the genetic ancestry cluster associated with self-reported Caucasian donors. A later analysis re-examined previously published TCR beta repertoires from several hundred donors and added high-resolution HLA genotyping to investigate patterns of TCR occurrence. Overall study results and their limits: A total of some 180 TCR beta chains were listed by the study as associated with cytomegalovirus. Sequencing depth was assumed to be roughly uniform across donors in the presence/absence analyses, though that assumption may not hold. A few of the identified cytomegalovirus-associated TCR beta chains were confirmed in vitro to be specific for cytomegalovirus antigens. The authors suggested that the approach could potentially be extended to other disease states and immunological phenotypes. A later genetic analysis reported fewer N-insertions in productive TCRs among donors in an Asian-associated ancestry cluster than the approximately 670-donor mean. Several of the top co-occurrence clusters appeared to be linked to parvovirus B19, influenza, CMV and Epstein-Barr virus, according to a later analysis. The cohort was sequenced for TCR beta chains only, and without alpha or paired-chain data the features that could be detected were limited. A later analysis associated approximately 17,000 TCR beta sequences with specific HLA alleles at a false discovery rate of 0.05. The 87-base-pair reads could not distinguish some IMGT-functional V segments, including TRBV6-2 and TRBV6-3, so those segments were excluded. Most CMV-associated TCR beta chains appeared to be HLA-restricted in a later analysis, and the HLA associations seemed to be driven largely by CMV exposure. The only immune exposure information available for the cohort was CMV serostatus. Because counts were too low, about 15 rarely observed V segments, including chromosome 9 orphons, were left out of the earlier analysis of 500 to 750 of the donors. When HLA alleles, especially DR and DQ, strongly co-occurred, TCR associations were difficult to assign to individual alleles. In a later analysis, HLA-associated TCR beta chains were found to be more clonally expanded and to have lower generation probabilities than equally common non-associated chains. A further reported finding was that TCR beta sequences accurately predicted the HLA-A and HLA-B alleles for most subjects in the first cohort. An association between a missense DCLRE1C variant and V-gene and J-gene trimming of TCR beta chains was found in a later genetic analysis and replicated in an independent cohort. Correlated functional status among segregating V segments might reflect linkage disequilibrium, but an unknown experimental factor could not be ruled out. Most TCR sequences were observed very rarely across donors, whereas some public TCRs were present in many individuals. In an earlier analysis of more than 500 of the donors, most TCR beta V segments appeared in productive rearrangements about 87% or about 30% of the time, broadly matching IMGT annotations. Because some donors lacked HLA typing at each locus, the association tests relied only on the typed subset. A later analysis found that TCR association rates varied across HLA loci, with DRB1 alleles showing the most associated TCRs and HLA-C alleles the fewest. In both the original and validation cohorts, the classifier was reported to diagnose cytomegalovirus status with high specificity and sensitivity. A cluster of highly shared sequence variants was judged likely to be a technical artifact of the sequencing pipeline.

In total, approximately 610 healthy bone marrow donors made up the cohort. Cohort members were all nominally healthy when sampled, although unrecorded immune exposures were likely present. The donor was CMV seronegative and belonged to the group of 320 or so seronegative cohort members. A peripheral blood sample was collected from each donor, and TCR beta sequencing was performed on peripheral blood mononuclear cells. Genomic DNA was extracted from the blood cell samples with the Qiagen DNeasy Blood Extraction Kit. With respect to this clone: The antigen this receptor binds is unknown. No per-base quality is available; no much larger clone lies one base away.

There are 15 amino acids in the CDR3, from cysteine to phenylalanine inclusive. The retained sequence is limited to the CDR3, 45 bases, with the frame set at the first base. The germline V and J ends show losses of 10 bases and 5 bases respectively, and no gene match explains 15 bases of the junction. The germline V gene yields SGHDN for CDR1 and FVKESK for CDR2. Receptor libraries were prepared by the immunoSEQ multiplex PCR assay. For the multiplex PCR, a mixture combining 60 forward primers for TCR Vbeta segments and 13 reverse primers for TCR Jbeta segments was used. The CDR3 region of rearranged TCR beta genes was amplified from genomic DNA by a multiplex PCR assay. The Illumina HiSeq System was used to sequence the amplified TCR beta libraries as 87-base-pair reads. The original pipeline was this. In a later analysis, tens of millions of unique TCR beta chains were counted across the roughly 610 repertoires, and roughly 11 million of these chains were shared by at least two donors. Raw reads were error-corrected and collapsed into unique sequences by a nearest-neighbor algorithm in which closely related sequences were merged to remove PCR and sequencing errors. To assign V, D and J gene segments, CDR3 sequences were aligned to IMGT reference sequences. For a sequence to be retained, a match of at least six nucleotides to both a V gene segment and a J gene segment was required. Rearrangements were called productive when the CDR3 lacked stop codons and stayed in frame with V and J; all others were non-productive. CDR3 was defined by IMGT convention, running from the second conserved V-encoded cysteine to the conserved J-encoded phenylalanine. The earlier analysis of about 570 of the donors excluded any sequence lacking an unambiguous match to a single V gene segment. An earlier analysis of 587 of the donors classified V segments as functional when productive rearrangements were above 56.7% and as segregating when the standard deviation between donors was above 5%. A statistical classification framework was built to diagnose cytomegalovirus status from the catalog of TCR beta chain sequences. V and J gene assignment, in a later analysis, came from comparing TCR nucleotide sequences with IMGT/GENE-DB human TR gene sequences. In a later analysis, CDR3 sequences and most-parsimonious VDJ recombination scenarios were assigned using the TCRdist pipeline. In a later analysis, each TCR beta chain was defined by its CDR3 amino acid sequence together with its V-gene family, and reads without a unique V-gene family were excluded. To address suspected cross-contamination and a sequencing artifact, a later analysis removed several hundred highly shared, low-generation-probability nucleotide sequences. In a later analysis, a clonal expansion index was calculated for each public chain from normalized within-repertoire ranks of inferred template counts. Generation probabilities in a later analysis came from a VDJ recombination model fitted to out-of-frame rearrangements, and those results were checked against IGoR. In a later analysis, TCR-TCR, TCR-HLA and TCR-CMV co-occurrence was scored with hypergeometric tests, and a repertoire-size bias correction was applied to TCR pairs. To estimate false discovery rates, a later analysis permuted the HLA or CMV assignments 20 times. A later analysis grouped co-occurring TCRs with DBSCAN, adding TCRdist sequence similarity when clustering within HLA-allele-positive subsets. Repertoires with fewer than 30,000 or more than 120,000 public chains were left out of co-occurrence clustering, as were roughly five repertoires with anomalous nucleotide sharing. Here the immuneACCESS table is served through TCRdb, limited to in-frame sequences with V and J called. Missing clones are a known gap in these copies; in checked studies unresolved V genes cover under half, and the rest lacks a known reason. V and J calls and clone size are given by that table; D and trimming were obtained from the DNA. The sample profile shows 150,000 to 190,000 clones; around 80% of them were found once. The ten most abundant clones make up 1.3% to 1.5% of the sample.

The source is a man between 18 and 29 years old in good health and CMV-seronegative. Sequenced: PBMCs. The sequence joins TRBV14 to TRBJ2-3; TRBD1 agrees with 7 junctional bases. The CDR3 corresponds to CANATGPRIEDTQYF. The bases read TGTGCCAACGCGACAGGGCCGAGGATTGAAGATACGCAGTATTTT.